One and the same sample provided the 8 T cell receptor beta chains below, sequenced in a study of identical twins. TCRdb itself ran the 5' RACE reads through MiXCR, one entry per CDR3 protein. The table lists roughly 690,000 distinct CDR3 sequences, around 5.7% of them singletons. Sample: naive T cells sorted from blood. These receptors came from a man in his late teens or twenties in good health.

This clonotype was counted at least ten times. The chain couples TRBV18 to TRBJ2-5; D not resolved. Trimming took 3 bases from V and 5 from J, leaving 7 bases between them. CDR1 is KGHSH, CDR2 LQKENI, per germline. The CDR3 is 12 amino acids. CDR3 sequence reads: CASSPRDETQYF. DNA for the CDR3: TGTGCCAGCTCACCCCGAGATGAGACCCAGTACTTC.

This clonotype was seen a handful of times. This chain connects TRBV28 to TRBJ2-7, with 9 bases matching TRBD1. Germline values: CDR1 MDHEN, CDR2 SYDVKM. V lost 6 bases to trimming and J lost 5 bases; unmatched junction nucleotides: 11. CDR3 size: 15 residues. This CDR3 is CASSPGTGRGNEQYV. DNA of the CDR3: TGTGCCAGCAGCCCAGGGACAGGGCGGGGTAACGAGCAGTACGTC.

This clonotype has only a few counts. The chain links TRBV9 to TRBJ2-1; 10 bases map to TRBD2. The CDR3 contains 16 residues. Germline assignment: CDR1 SGDLS and CDR2 YYNGEE. The V segment lost 0 bases and the J segment 7 bases; nucleotides outside the gene matches: 7. This CDR3 reads CASSVESGRAANEQFF. CDR3 nucleotides: TGTGCCAGCAGCGTAGAAAGCGGGAGGGCCGCAAATGAGCAGTTCTTC.

The table lists this clonotype with many counts. The rearrangement uses TRBV6-2 or TRBV6-3 and TRBJ2-1; 7 bases are a match to TRBD2. CDR3 length: 14 residues. V trimming: 4 bases; J trimming: 9 bases; junction bases outside the gene matches: 9. CDR1 is MNHEY and CDR2 is SVGEGT in the germline V gene. CDR3 region: CASSSREGLGEQFF. CDR3 bases: TGTGCCAGCAGTTCGAGGGAGGGCCTGGGTGAGCAGTTCTTC.

The V call is TRBV12-3 or TRBV12-4, the J call TRBJ2-2; tentative D call: TRBD2 (5 bases). V lost 2 bases to trimming and J lost 14 bases, with 21 bases between them. This CDR3 has 15 amino acids. CDR3 coding DNA: TGTGCCAGCAGTTTACCCAACCTAGCCTTGAAGGGTCTGTTTTTT. Protein product: CASSLPNLALKGLFF.

This clonotype was recorded many times. This sequence joins TRBV10-3 and TRBJ1-1; 7 positions agree with TRBD1. V shed 6 bases and J 1 base; nucleotides not matched to a gene: 5. Germline V gene data show CDR1 as ENHRY and CDR2 as SYGVKD. There are 14 residues in the CDR3. The CDR3 nucleotides read TGTGCCATCAGAAACAGGGGCCCGAACACTGAAGCTTTCTTT. It translates to CAIRNRGPNTEAFF.

This clonotype was counted at least ten times. The CDR3 here is CASSWGVRETQYF. The DNA of the CDR3 is TGCGCCAGCAGCTGGGGGGTAAGGGAGACCCAGTACTTC. The chain combines TRBV5-1 with TRBJ2-5; a possible D gene is TRBD2 (6 bases). This CDR3 contains 13 residues. Germline assignment: CDR1 SGHRS and CDR2 YFSETQ. With 3 bases removed from V and 5 bases from J, the gap between germline ends came to 11 bases.

This clonotype was found a few times. The chain combines TRBV28 with TRBJ2-6, with D maybe TRBD1 (5 bases). The CDR3 has 16 amino acids. V lost 8 bases to trimming and J lost 0 bases, with 14 bases between them. Germline values: CDR1 MDHEN, CDR2 SYDVKM. The CDR3 here is CASRTPLSSGANVLTF. DNA for the CDR3: TGTGCCAGCCGGACACCTTTAAGCTCTGGGGCCAACGTCCTGACTTTC.